These 13 T cell receptor beta chains originate from one sample sequenced in a study of cytomegalovirus exposure and HLA in healthy donors. PCR employed 60 Vbeta and 13 Jbeta primers. TCRdb keeps only in-frame clones here, not all; method: immunoSEQ multiplex PCR. Counted here are under 200,000 clones, approximately 80% occurring once; the ten biggest clones make up around 3.5%. The source material was PBMCs. These TCRs come from a man aged 25-45 years in good health and CMV-seropositive.

This clone was seen a single time. This rearrangement joins TRBV7-2 to TRBJ1-2, with D possibly being TRBD1 (6 bases). The ends were cut back, 3 bases at V and 4 bases at J, with 9 bases in the middle. The CDR3 sequence is 13 residues long. Germline values: CDR1 SGHTA, CDR2 FQGNSA. CDR3 nucleotide sequence: TGTGCCAGCAGCTTCGGGACAAGCTATGGCTACACCTTC. It yields the protein CASSFGTSYGYTF.

The chain joins TRBV9 to TRBJ2-3, with 13 bases fitting TRBD2. The J segment lost 2 bases and the V segment lost 4 bases, leaving 7 bases of the junction unmatched. From germline, CDR1 is SGDLS and CDR2 YYNGEE. CDR3 length: 17 amino acids. CDR3 loop: CASSTGGLAGLTDTQYF. CDR3 nucleotides: TGTGCCAGCAGCACAGGGGGACTAGCGGGGCTCACAGATACGCAGTATTTT.

The V call is TRBV19, the J call TRBJ1-4, with unresolved D. The CDR3 is 16 residues long. Trimming left V 3 bases short and J 1 base short, with 12 bases between. The germline V gene encodes CDR1 LNHDA and CDR2 SQIVND (reference sequence). DNA of the CDR3: TGTGCCAGTAGTATTCTGGCCGGAGGAACTAATGAAAAACTGTTTTTT. The encoded protein is CASSILAGGTNEKLFF.

The CDR3 sequence: CASSTQGMVNSPLHF. The CDR3 DNA reads as TGTGCCAGCAGCACACAGGGGATGGTTAATTCACCCCTCCACTTT. The J gene is TRBJ1-6, the V gene TRBV9; 7 bases line up with TRBD1. The CDR3 loop spans 15 amino acids. Germline lookup yields CDR1 SGDLS and CDR2 YYNGEE. Losses at the gene ends were 4 bases for V and 6 bases for J; bases not matched to a gene: 7.

This clone was detected once. The chain links TRBV7-9 to TRBJ1-3; 9 bases agree with TRBD1. Looked up from germline, CDR1 is SEHNR and CDR2 is FQNEAQ (reference sequence). V was pared by 1 base and J by 6 bases, with 10 bases of the junction left unmatched. The CDR3 runs 17 residues. The CDR3: CASSLGAIGQGPNTIYF. In nucleotides, the CDR3 is TGTGCCAGCAGCTTAGGCGCGATCGGACAGGGGCCAAACACCATATATTTT.

The V gene is TRBV9, the J gene TRBJ1-1, with D unresolved. Trimming took 4 bases from V and 3 from J, leaving 13 bases between them. The germline CDR1 and CDR2 sequences are SGDLS and YYNGEE. The CDR3 spans 14 residues. The CDR3 protein is CASSYTGEDTEAFF. For the CDR3, the DNA is TGTGCCAGCAGCTACACCGGGGAGGACACTGAAGCTTTCTTT.

This chain connects TRBV7-3 to TRBJ1-1; 8 nucleotides match TRBD1. This CDR3 contains 16 residues. Germline V gene sequence: CDR1 SGHTA, CDR2 FQGTGA. Unmatched junction bases numbered 10, after V lost 3 bases and J lost 4 bases. CDR3 DNA: TGTGCCAGCAGCTTGAGCAGGGGGCAAGAGGTCACTGAAGCTTTCTTT. This sequence encodes CASSLSRGQEVTEAFF.

The chain carries TRBV30 and TRBJ2-1; 10 bases map to TRBD2. The J segment lost 9 bases and the V segment lost 1 base, leaving 3 bases of the junction unmatched. CDR1 and CDR2 from the germline V gene are GTSNPN and SVGIG (reference sequence). The CDR3 has 13 residues. The CDR3 nucleotides read TGTGCCTGGAGTGCCGGGACTAGCGTTGAGCAGTTCTTC. Amino acid sequence: CAWSAGTSVEQFF. Full variable domain (remainder filled in from reference TRBV30 and TRBJ2-1): SQTIHQWPATLVQPVGSPLSLECTVEGTSNPNLYWYRQAAGRGLQLLFYSVGIGQISSEVPQNLSASRPQDRQFILSSKKLLLSDSGFYLCAWSAGTSVEQFFGPGTRLTVL.

V gene TRBV5-6 combines with J gene TRBJ2-5; TRBD2 agrees at 7 bases. The CDR3 runs 15 residues. Germline V lookup: CDR1 SGHDT, CDR2 YYEEEE. Trimming removed 5 bases from V and 5 bases from J; junction bases left unmatched: 12. The CDR3 DNA reads TGTGCCAGCAGGCTCTGGGGGGGACCGTTCGAGACCCAGTACTTC. It is translated as CASRLWGGPFETQYF.

V usage is TRBV7-2 and J usage is TRBJ2-7; the D is unclear. Germline V gives CDR1 SGHTA, CDR2 FQGNSA. CDR3 size: 11 residues. Deletions cut 6 bases from V and 5 bases from J, with 8 bases between. The CDR3 DNA reads as TGTGCCAGCAGTGTAGAGGACGAGCAGTACTTC. It yields the protein CASSVEDEQYF.

The V and J genes are TRBV30 and TRBJ2-7, with D perhaps matching TRBD2 (5 bases). The CDR3 has 14 amino acids. Germline V gives CDR1 GTSNPN, CDR2 SVGIG (reference sequence). Trimming pared 0 bases from V and 3 bases from J, leaving 12 bases between. This CDR3 is CAWSVLDGLYEQYF. CDR3 sequence (DNA): TGTGCCTGGAGTGTATTGGACGGACTCTACGAGCAGTACTTC.

This clone was detected only once. The chain has TRBV25-1 and TRBJ2-2; 7 bases align to TRBD1. Per the germline V gene, CDR1 is MGHDK and CDR2 is SYGVNS. The V gene end was trimmed by 10 bases and the J gene end by 7 bases; junction bases not matched to a gene: 6. The CDR3 is 12 residues long. CDR3 residues: CAIKTGVGELFF. Written as DNA, the CDR3 is TGTGCCATCAAAACAGGGGTCGGGGAGCTGTTTTTT.

This chain joins TRBV15 and TRBJ2-7; D is unresolved. This CDR3 is 14 amino acids long. The V and J ends lost 0 bases and 2 bases respectively, with 8 bases between them. Germline V gene lookup returns CDR1 LNHNV and CDR2 YYDKDF (reference sequence). In DNA, the CDR3 is TGTGCCACCAGCAGAGACTTAGAGACCTACGAGCAGTACTTC. This gives the protein CATSRDLETYEQYF.